Below are 20 T cell receptor beta chains sequenced from a single sample in a study of T cell responses to AZD1222 COVID-19 vaccine. Measured with immunoSEQ multiplex PCR; TCRdb has only the in-frame clones, and not every one. The profile shows about 97,000 clones, approximately 91% of them singletons. The sequencing used peripheral blood, collected on day 0 of AZD1222 vaccination. The source is an adult in good health.

The V call is TRBV18, the J call TRBJ1-2; TRBD1 agrees at 9 bases. Per germline, CDR1 KGHSH and CDR2 LQKENI. J gave up 8 bases and V 3 bases, and 16 bases lay outside the gene matches. The CDR3 runs to 17 residues. The CDR3, as DNA: TGTGCCAGCTCACCGCTGGGACAGGGAATTTTGACTAAAGGCTACACCTTC. This translates into CASSPLGQGILTKGYTF.

The chain uses TRBV9 and TRBJ1-3; D unclear. Germline CDR1 SGDLS, CDR2 YYNGEE. The CDR3 contains 14 residues. Trimming cost V 5 bases and J 0 bases, with 9 bases left between them. The CDR3 DNA reads as TGTGCCAGCAGAGCCGGGGACTCTGGAAACACCATATATTTT. This gives the protein CASRAGDSGNTIYF.

The V call is TRBV15, the J call TRBJ1-2; a possible D gene is TRBD1 (5 bases). The CDR3 has 13 residues. Trimming stripped 0 bases from V and 8 bases from J, with 10 bases between. CDR1 and CDR2 (germline): LNHNV, YYDKDF (reference sequence). This chain's CDR3 is CATSRDLREGYTF. The CDR3 nucleotides read TGTGCCACCAGCAGAGATCTCAGGGAGGGCTACACCTTC.

The chain joins TRBV3-1 (or the pseudogene TRBV3-2) to TRBJ1-4; no definite D call. Trimming cost V 5 bases and J 17 bases, with 15 bases left between them. CDR3 length equals 11 residues. From germline, CDR1 is LGHDT and CDR2 YNNKEL (reference sequence). As DNA, the CDR3 is TGTGCCAGCAGCTATTCGGACCTACTTTTTTTT. Translated, it gives CASSYSDLLFF.

The V gene is TRBV7-9, the J gene TRBJ1-4; no reliable D call. Germline V CDR1 and CDR2: SEHNR, FQNEAQ (reference sequence). Trimming pared 2 bases from V and 0 bases from J, leaving 7 bases between. There are 15 residues in the CDR3. CDR3 nucleotide sequence: TGTGCCAGCAGCTTAAGGGAGACAACTAATGAAAAACTGTTTTTT. Protein sequence: CASSLRETTNEKLFF.

The rearrangement uses TRBV28 and TRBJ1-1; possibly TRBD1 for D (5 bases). The CDR3 spans 12 residues. Germline V gene lookup returns CDR1 MDHEN and CDR2 SYDVKM. The V and J ends lost 3 bases and 7 bases respectively, with 9 bases between them. This CDR3 reads CASSLGRGEAFF. For the CDR3, the DNA is TGTGCCAGCAGTTTGGGACGGGGTGAAGCTTTCTTT.

This chain joins TRBV7-2 and TRBJ1-2; 7 bases fit TRBD1. V lost 5 bases, J lost 10 bases, and 16 bases stayed unmatched. CDR3 length: 15 residues. Per germline, CDR1 SGHTA and CDR2 FQGNSA. CDR3 bases: TGTGCCAGCAGCCCGACTCCGGGGGGACAGATCTACTACACCTTC. It codes for CASSPTPGGQIYYTF.

This chain uses TRBV5-4 with TRBJ2-1; 8 bases fit TRBD2. Trimming cost V 0 bases and J 7 bases; bases outside gene matches: 6. Germline CDR1 is SGHNT and CDR2 is YYREEE (reference sequence). This CDR3 spans 15 amino acids. The CDR3 is CASSLASGGPNEQFF. DNA of the CDR3: TGTGCCAGCAGCTTGGCCTCGGGGGGGCCGAATGAGCAGTTCTTC.

This chain links TRBV18 with TRBJ1-1; 7 nucleotides line up with TRBD1. This CDR3 has 15 residues. The J segment lost 6 bases and the V segment lost 3 bases, leaving 10 bases of the junction unmatched. Germline-derived CDR1 and CDR2 are KGHSH and LQKENI. CDR3 sequence: CASSPSRGQMAEAFF. The DNA for the CDR3 is TGTGCCAGCTCACCGTCGAGGGGGCAGATGGCTGAAGCTTTCTTT.

This sequence joins TRBV18 and TRBJ1-2, with 8 positions matching TRBD1. This CDR3 contains 15 residues. Losses at the gene ends were 0 bases for V and 8 bases for J; bases not matched to a gene: 8. Germline lookup yields CDR1 KGHSH and CDR2 LQKENI. The CDR3 DNA reads as TGTGCCAGCTCACCACCGAGCGACAGGGGTGGCGGCTACACCTTC. It is translated as CASSPPSDRGGGYTF.

This rearrangement joins TRBV19 to TRBJ1-5; possibly TRBD1 for D (5 bases). V was clipped by 4 bases and J by 4 bases, with 14 bases between them. Germline V gene data show CDR1 as LNHDA and CDR2 as SQIVND (reference sequence). The length of the CDR3 is 15 residues. The CDR3 coding sequence is TGTGCCAGTAGTACCCCGGGGGGGAAGAATCAGCCCCAGCATTTT. Amino acid sequence: CASSTPGGKNQPQHF.

The chain has TRBV11-3 and TRBJ2-1, with 9 bases fitting TRBD2. Germline trimming cut 1 base from V and 7 bases from J; bases unmatched to any gene: 5. From germline, CDR1 is SGHNT and CDR2 YENEEA. The CDR3 is 15 amino acids. CDR3 sequence: CASSLAGLASNEQFF. CDR3 DNA: TGTGCCAGCAGCTTAGCCGGACTAGCGTCAAATGAGCAGTTCTTC.

The chain carries TRBV2 and TRBJ1-6; the D gene is possibly TRBD1 (5 bases). Trimming removed 11 bases from V and 7 bases from J, with 12 bases in between. Germline values: CDR1 SNHLY, CDR2 FYNNEI. This CDR3 comprises 12 residues. DNA of the CDR3: TGTGCCCGGGGCGGTCTAAATTCACCCCTCCACTTT. This gives the protein CARGGLNSPLHF. The full variable domain, rest sourced from reference TRBV2 and TRBJ1-6, is EPEVTQTPSHQVTQMGQEVILRCVPISNHLYFYWYRQILGQKVEFLVSFYNNEISEKSEIFDDQFSVERPDGSNFTLKIRSTKLEDSAMYFCARGGLNSPLHFGNGTRLTVT.

The chain couples TRBV5-1 to TRBJ2-1; TRBD2 matches 7 bases. The CDR3 loop spans 15 amino acids. CDR1 and CDR2 from the germline V gene are SGHRS and YFSETQ. Germline trimming cut 3 bases from V and 1 base from J; bases unmatched to any gene: 4. Written as DNA, the CDR3 is TGCGCCAGCAGCTCTCGGGGGGTGTCCTACAATGAGCAGTTCTTC. Translated, it gives CASSSRGVSYNEQFF.

A single count supports this clone. This chain connects TRBV28 to TRBJ1-6; tentative D call: TRBD1 (6 bases). The V and J ends lost 6 bases and 7 bases respectively, with 25 bases between them. CDR3 size: 18 residues. Germline V lookup: CDR1 MDHEN, CDR2 SYDVKM. DNA of the CDR3: TGTGCCAGCAGCCAGGGGCTACTTCATATATATAGGAATTCACCCCTCCACTTT. Translation gives CASSQGLLHIYRNSPLHF.

V usage is TRBV20-1 and J usage is TRBJ1-3, with D hard to call. The CDR3 covers 11 residues. Germline CDR1 is DFQATT and CDR2 is SNEGSKA (reference sequence). CDR3 loop: CSSRRGNTIYF. CDR3 nucleotide sequence: TGCAGCTCCCGGAGGGGAAACACCATATATTTT.

The chain joins TRBV19 to TRBJ1-5; D is perhaps TRBD1 (6 bases). Germline lookup yields CDR1 LNHDA and CDR2 SQIVND (reference sequence). Trimming stripped 7 bases from V and 0 bases from J, with 13 bases between. CDR3 length: 15 amino acids. Here the CDR3 DNA reads TGTGCCAGTACCAACTGGGACATTAGCAATCAGCCCCAGCATTTT. This encodes CASTNWDISNQPQHF.

The rearrangement joins TRBV19 to TRBJ2-7, with no clear D. The CDR3 runs 13 residues. Germline-derived CDR1 and CDR2 are LNHDA and SQIVND (reference sequence). The V gene lost 5 bases and the J gene lost 2 bases, with 10 bases spanning the gap. CDR3 in DNA: TGTGCCAGTAGTCCGACGGCGACCTACGAGCAGTACTTC. Translated, it gives CASSPTATYEQYF.

V is TRBV4-1 and J is TRBJ1-3; the D gene is possibly TRBD1 (6 bases). Germline CDR1 and CDR2: MGHRA and YSYEKL. This CDR3 contains 15 residues. The V end was cut by 4 bases, the J end by 4 bases, with 14 bases between. The CDR3 coding sequence is TGCGCCAGCAGCCCCCCCCGAGGGGGGGGAAACACCATATATTTT. This codes for CASSPPRGGGNTIYF.

This rearrangement joins TRBV7-2 to TRBJ2-7; 7 bases agree with TRBD1. Germline CDR1 and CDR2: SGHTA and FQGNSA. This CDR3 has 13 amino acids. Trimming at V came to 1 base and at J to 5 bases, leaving 2 bases not matched to a gene. The CDR3 DNA reads TGTGCCAGCAGCTTAGATAGGGGGCACGAGCAGTACTTC. This codes for CASSLDRGHEQYF.